This TCR beta chain was sequenced in a study of monozygotic twins with inflammatory bowel disease. The study, taken as a whole, reports: Differences in immunosuppressive treatment may have been a source of added variability in patient repertoires. Inverse Simpson values showed less TCRbeta diversity in IBD patients than in their healthy co-twins.

UMIs with a 6-nucleotide sample barcode were added by template switching. TCRdb re-called the 5' RACE reads; every CDR3 protein appears as one record, without DNA. In total, the table holds approximately 330,000 distinct CDR3 sequences. To note about this clonotype: Its antigen is unidentified.

CDR3 length: 14 amino acids. Germline V CDR1 and CDR2: SGHNT, YENEEA. The V and J genes are TRBV11-3 and TRBJ2-1; TCRdb designates TRBD2, a call that cannot be tested without DNA. The sequenced sample was blood. The receptor comes from a human donor with ulcerative colitis or Crohn's disease, or a healthy co-twin of an affected twin (not recorded which). The CDR3: CASSPPDSMGEQFF.